Listed below are T cell receptor beta chains from one sample, sequenced in a study of blood T cell repertoires in COVID-19. Data came from immunoSEQ multiplex PCR; TCRdb stores just in-frame clones and leaves some out. The sample has 250,000 to 350,000 clones, roughly 90% seen once; the top ten hold around 4.4%. The sample was PBMCs or T cells enriched from blood (not recorded which). Source of these receptors: a woman aged 18-30 years with acute COVID-19. Each CDR3 is given with its conserved first and last residue. Fields, in order: D gene, J gene, V gene, CDR3 length, clone size, CDR3 DNA, CDR3 protein. D genes are given only for firm matches. Only part of the rows carry a size: once, few, many, or a class if the clone is expanded.

d_call: -; j_call: TRBJ2-2; v_call: TRBV18; cdr3_length: 16; clone_size: -; cdr3_nt: TGTGCCAGCTCACCAAGAAGGATCTGGGCGACCGGGGAGCTGTTTTTT; cdr3_aa: CASSPRRIWATGELFF
d_call: -; j_call: TRBJ2-3; v_call: TRBV14; cdr3_length: 15; clone_size: -; cdr3_nt: TGTGCCAGCAGCCAAGATCTCCGGAGCACAGATACGCAGTATTTT; cdr3_aa: CASSQDLRSTDTQYF
d_call: TRBD2; j_call: TRBJ2-2; v_call: TRBV18; cdr3_length: 17; clone_size: once; cdr3_nt: TGTGCCAGCTCACCTACTACCGGGACTATTAATCCCGGGGAGCTGTTTTTT; cdr3_aa: CASSPTTGTINPGELFF
d_call: -; j_call: TRBJ1-5; v_call: TRBV12-3/TRBV12-4; cdr3_length: 13; clone_size: -; cdr3_nt: TGTGCCAGCAGTTTATCAGAGGATCAGCCCCAGCATTTT; cdr3_aa: CASSLSEDQPQHF
d_call: TRBD2; j_call: TRBJ2-7; v_call: TRBV11-3; cdr3_length: 19; clone_size: -; cdr3_nt: TGTGCCAGCAGCTTAGTTTGGCCCGGTAGCGGGTCTTTCTCCTACGAGCAGTACTTC; cdr3_aa: CASSLVWPGSGSFSYEQYF
d_call: -; j_call: TRBJ1-5; v_call: TRBV21-1; cdr3_length: 12; clone_size: -; cdr3_nt: TGTGCCAGCAGCAAAGACCCAGACTTACAGCATTTT; cdr3_aa: CASSKDPDLQHF
d_call: -; j_call: TRBJ2-6; v_call: TRBV5-1; cdr3_length: 18; clone_size: -; cdr3_nt: TGCGCCAGCAGCTTGGCGGTCTACAGCAGGGCTGGGGCCAACGTCCTGACTTTC; cdr3_aa: CASSLAVYSRAGANVLTF
d_call: TRBD1; j_call: TRBJ2-1; v_call: TRBV7-2; cdr3_length: 15; clone_size: -; cdr3_nt: TGTGCCAGCAGCCCGGACAGGGGGCGCTTGAATGAGCAGTTCTTC; cdr3_aa: CASSPDRGRLNEQFF
d_call: TRBD1; j_call: TRBJ1-2; v_call: TRBV7-2; cdr3_length: 14; clone_size: -; cdr3_nt: TGTGCCAGCAGCTTCCTACAGGGGGACTATGGCTACACCTTC; cdr3_aa: CASSFLQGDYGYTF
d_call: TRBD1; j_call: TRBJ2-3; v_call: TRBV19; cdr3_length: 15; clone_size: -; cdr3_nt: TGTGCCAGTAGCCCGGACAGGGAGAGCACAGATACGCAGTATTTT; cdr3_aa: CASSPDRESTDTQYF
d_call: TRBD2; j_call: TRBJ2-6; v_call: TRBV18; cdr3_length: 17; clone_size: -; cdr3_nt: TGTGCCAGCTCACCGGCCGGGGGGGGAACTGGGGCCAACGTCCTGACTTTC; cdr3_aa: CASSPAGGGTGANVLTF
d_call: -; j_call: TRBJ2-5; v_call: TRBV11-1; cdr3_length: 14; clone_size: -; cdr3_nt: TGTGCCAGCAGCTTAGGTTCGGGACAAGAGACCCAGTACTTC; cdr3_aa: CASSLGSGQETQYF
d_call: TRBD1; j_call: TRBJ1-6; v_call: TRBV3-1/TRBV3-2; cdr3_length: 16; clone_size: -; cdr3_nt: TGTGCCAGCAGCCAAAACCAGGGGGCATATAATTCACCCCTCCACTTT; cdr3_aa: CASSQNQGAYNSPLHF
d_call: -; j_call: TRBJ1-4; v_call: TRBV12-3/TRBV12-4; cdr3_length: 12; clone_size: -; cdr3_nt: TGTGCCAGCGGAGGAGGGGTGGAAAAACTGTTTTTT; cdr3_aa: CASGGGVEKLFF
d_call: -; j_call: TRBJ2-7; v_call: TRBV27; cdr3_length: 14; clone_size: -; cdr3_nt: TGTGCCAGCAGCTTCGGCAGGGTAGGTTACGAGCAGTACTTC; cdr3_aa: CASSFGRVGYEQYF
d_call: TRBD1; j_call: TRBJ1-2; v_call: TRBV5-1; cdr3_length: 16; clone_size: -; cdr3_nt: TGCGCCAGCAGCTGGGAACTACAGGGGGCGAGCTATGGCTACACCTTC; cdr3_aa: CASSWELQGASYGYTF
d_call: -; j_call: TRBJ1-1; v_call: TRBV6-6; cdr3_length: 15; clone_size: -; cdr3_nt: TGTGCCAGCAGTTACTCGGGGGGGCGGAGCACTGAAGCTTTCTTT; cdr3_aa: CASSYSGGRSTEAFF
d_call: TRBD2; j_call: TRBJ2-1; v_call: TRBV7-3; cdr3_length: 14; clone_size: -; cdr3_nt: TGTGCCAGCAGCCTTCGGGCAGCGGGAGGGCCGGCGTTCTTC; cdr3_aa: CASSLRAAGGPAFF
d_call: -; j_call: TRBJ1-1; v_call: TRBV28; cdr3_length: 11; clone_size: -; cdr3_nt: TGTGCCAGCAGTTTAAAGGGGCGGGCTTTCTTT; cdr3_aa: CASSLKGRAFF
d_call: -; j_call: TRBJ2-3; v_call: TRBV5-1; cdr3_length: 14; clone_size: -; cdr3_nt: TGCGCCAGCACCGGGACTCAGCTCACAGATACGCAGTATTTT; cdr3_aa: CASTGTQLTDTQYF
d_call: TRBD2; j_call: TRBJ2-2; v_call: TRBV28; cdr3_length: 16; clone_size: -; cdr3_nt: TGTGCCAGCAGTCCGGGACTAGCAGAGAACACCGGGGAGCTGTTTTTT; cdr3_aa: CASSPGLAENTGELFF
d_call: -; j_call: TRBJ2-2; v_call: TRBV9; cdr3_length: 13; clone_size: -; cdr3_nt: TGTGCCAGCAGCCCACGGTACACCGGGGAGCTGTTTTTT; cdr3_aa: CASSPRYTGELFF
d_call: -; j_call: TRBJ1-1; v_call: TRBV2; cdr3_length: 13; clone_size: -; cdr3_nt: TGTGCCAGCCTCGCCCAGGGGAACACTGAAGCTTTCTTT; cdr3_aa: CASLAQGNTEAFF